Shown below are 29 T cell receptor beta chains from a single sample sequenced in a study of vaccination and CD4 T cells after COVID-19. Sequencing of cultured CD4+ T cell DNA used the Oncomine TCR Beta short-read assay. TCRdb ran MiXCR on the PCR reads and lists one entry per CDR3 protein. Counted here are 15,000 to 20,000 distinct CDR3 sequences, roughly three fifths occurring once; the ten biggest clones make up 4.5% to 6.5%. Treatment reported: roughly ten-day PBMC culture with coronavirus spike peptide pools or control peptides (ViraFEST assay). Their specific antigens are unknown. The source material was CD4+ T cells from blood, cultured in vitro, sampled after SARS-CoV-2 vaccination. These receptors were taken from a human donor who had recovered from COVID-19.

The gene calls are TRBV19 and TRBJ2-2, with D hard to call. Deletions cut 4 bases from V and 6 bases from J, with 3 bases between. Germline lookup yields CDR1 LNHDA and CDR2 SQIVND (reference sequence). The length of the CDR3 is 11 residues. CDR3 DNA: TGTGCCAGTAGTAGACCCGGGGAGCTGTTTTTT. Translation: CASSRPGELFF. Complete variable domain (other parts from reference TRBV19 and TRBJ2-2): DGGITQSPKYLFRKEGQNVTLSCEQNLNHDAMYWYRQDPGQGLRLIYYSQIVNDFQKGDIAEGYSVSREKKESFPLTVTSAQKNPTAFYLCASSRPGELFFGEGSRLTVL.

This clonotype turned up a few times. The chain combines TRBV2 with TRBJ1-5; perhaps TRBD1 as D (5 bases). The CDR3 consists of 13 residues. Germline lookup yields CDR1 SNHLY and CDR2 FYNNEI. Between the trimmed V and J ends, which lost 8 bases and 10 bases, there was a span of 18 bases. DNA for the CDR3: TGTGCCAGCTCCGGGGGGATGAGGGAACCCCAGCATTTT. Its translation is CASSGGMREPQHF.

DNA for the CDR3: TGTGCCAGCAGCCAAGTAACTAGCGGGGTAGTGCAAGAGACCCAGTACTTC. It translates to CASSQVTSGVVQETQYF. The gene calls are TRBV4-2 and TRBJ2-5; 10 positions match TRBD2. Germline CDR1 LGHNA, CDR2 YNFKEQ. V was clipped by 1 base and J by 2 bases; unmatched bases: 7. The CDR3 has 17 residues.

The V call is TRBV4-1, the J call TRBJ1-2; the D gene is possibly TRBD1 (5 bases). The germline V gene encodes CDR1 MGHRA and CDR2 YSYEKL. This CDR3 has 16 amino acids. The ends were cut back, 1 base at V and 0 bases at J, with 12 bases in the middle. The DNA for the CDR3 is TGCGCCAGCAGCCAAGCGGGGGTACGGGCTAACTATGGCTACACCTTC. The encoded protein is CASSQAGVRANYGYTF.

The chain has TRBV7-9 and TRBJ1-1; D not certain. Per the germline V gene, CDR1 is SEHNR and CDR2 is FQNEAQ (reference sequence). The CDR3 runs to 15 residues. The germline V and J ends were trimmed by 3 bases and 4 bases, with 15 bases remaining between them. DNA for the CDR3: TGTGCCAGCAGCTTGCAGGCTACCGTTGGCACTGAAGCTTTCTTT. As protein: CASSLQATVGTEAFF.

This clonotype appeared a single time. The rearrangement links TRBV6-2 or TRBV6-3 to TRBJ2-5; 11 bases map to TRBD2. CDR1 and CDR2 from the germline V gene are MNHEY and SVGEGT. V was pared by 8 bases and J by 1 base, with 9 bases of the junction left unmatched. CDR3 length: 16 residues. The DNA of the CDR3 is TGTGCCAGCTACCTAGCGGGGGGAGTTCCCCAAGAGACCCAGTACTTC. Protein: CASYLAGGVPQETQYF.

This rearrangement joins TRBV11-3 to TRBJ2-1, with D uncertain. There are 13 residues in the CDR3. Germline V CDR1 and CDR2: SGHNT, YENEEA. Deletions cut 5 bases from V and 0 bases from J, with 5 bases between. The DNA for the CDR3 is TGTGCCAGCAGCGGATACTCCTACAATGAGCAGTTCTTC. Protein product: CASSGYSYNEQFF.

This chain joins TRBV12-3 or TRBV12-4 and TRBJ1-5; D gene uncertain. V was cut by 6 bases and J by 4 bases, with 10 bases left in between. This CDR3 is built from 13 residues. As DNA, the CDR3 is TGTGCCAGCAGGGGTAGCGGGAATCAGCCCCAGCATTTT. Translation: CASRGSGNQPQHF.

J is TRBJ1-1 and V is TRBV7-8; a weak D match, TRBD1 (5 bases). Trimming took off 6 bases at V and 5 bases at J, with 13 bases between the two ends. From germline, CDR1 is SGHVS and CDR2 FQNEAQ. The CDR3 has 13 residues. The CDR3 nucleotides are TGTGCCAGCAGTTTGGACTCAGGGACTGAAGCTTTCTTT. Its protein is CASSLDSGTEAFF. The entire variable domain, with the rest obtained from reference TRBV7-8 and TRBJ1-1, is as follows: GAGVSQSPRYKVAKRGQDVALRCDPISGHVSLFWYQQALGQGPEFLTYFQNEAQLDKSGLPSDRFFAERPEGSVSTLKIQRTQQEDSAVYLCASSLDSGTEAFFGQGTRLTVV.

The rearrangement joins TRBV2 to TRBJ1-2, with D perhaps TRBD1 (5 bases). Germline loops: CDR1 SNHLY, CDR2 FYNNEI. The CDR3 extends over 16 amino acids. V was cut by 4 bases and J by 4 bases, with 19 bases left in between. CDR3 in amino acids: CASSAGLARGVYGYTF. In DNA form, the CDR3 reads TGTGCCAGCAGTGCAGGGCTCGCCCGAGGGGTCTATGGCTACACCTTC.

This clonotype has more than one count but fewer than ten. CDR3 DNA: TGTGCCAGTAGTACAGGGGACATTCGCTACGAGCAGTACTTC. Translating it yields CASSTGDIRYEQYF. The chain combines TRBV19 with TRBJ2-7; a possible D gene is TRBD1 (6 bases). The germline V and J ends were trimmed by 4 bases and 3 bases, with 13 bases remaining between them. The CDR3 length is 14 residues. Germline loops: CDR1 LNHDA, CDR2 SQIVND (reference sequence).

V usage is TRBV24-1 and J usage is TRBJ2-7; 10 bases are shared with TRBD1. The junction had 5 bases not matched to a gene; V was cut back by 2 bases and J by 5 bases. The CDR3 extends over 15 amino acids. The germline gives CDR1 KGHDR, CDR2 SFDVKD. CDR3 bases: TGTGCCACCAGTGATTCGGGACAGGGGAGGGACGAGCAGTACTTC. Amino acid sequence: CATSDSGQGRDEQYF.

J is TRBJ2-3 and V is TRBV19, with 12 positions matching TRBD2. Germline V gene sequence: CDR1 LNHDA, CDR2 SQIVND (reference sequence). V was clipped by 5 bases and J by 3 bases; unmatched bases: 3. This CDR3 contains 15 residues. The CDR3 is CASSQLAGGTDTQYF. CDR3 DNA: TGTGCCAGTAGTCAGCTAGCGGGAGGGACAGATACGCAGTATTTT. Using reference TRBV19 and TRBJ2-3 for the parts outside the CDR3, the full variable domain is DGGITQSPKYLFRKEGQNVTLSCEQNLNHDAMYWYRQDPGQGLRLIYYSQIVNDFQKGDIAEGYSVSREKKESFPLTVTSAQKNPTAFYLCASSQLAGGTDTQYFGPGTRLTVL.

In this sample, this clonotype turned up a few times. The rearrangement joins TRBV6-2 or TRBV6-3 to TRBJ2-5, with D possibly TRBD1 on 6 matching bases. V lost 6 bases, J lost 5 bases, and 16 bases lay in between. Per germline, CDR1 MNHEY and CDR2 SVGEGT. The CDR3 has 14 residues. CDR3 DNA: TGTGCCAGCAGCCAAAGACAGGACGGGGAGACCCAGTACTTC. Protein product: CASSQRQDGETQYF.

V is TRBV5-1 and J is TRBJ2-1, with D maybe TRBD1 (6 bases). Germline-derived CDR1 and CDR2 are SGHRS and YFSETQ. The ends were cut back, 0 bases at V and 3 bases at J, with 10 bases in the middle. This CDR3 has 15 residues. CDR3 nucleotide sequence: TGCGCCAGCAGCTTGGAAGGACAGAACTACAATGAGCAGTTCTTC. It is translated as CASSLEGQNYNEQFF.

V gene TRBV6-2 or TRBV6-3 combines with J gene TRBJ1-2, with a possible D match to TRBD1 (5 bases). The CDR3 is 13 residues long. Germline loops: CDR1 MNHEY, CDR2 SVGEGT. Trimming removed 2 bases at V and 4 bases at J, with 8 bases between. The chain's CDR3 is CASSYQGAYGYTF. The CDR3 DNA follows: TGTGCCAGCAGTTACCAGGGTGCCTATGGCTACACCTTC.

This rearrangement joins TRBV19 to TRBJ1-1; no reliable D call. Looked up from germline, CDR1 is LNHDA and CDR2 is SQIVND (reference sequence). The length of the CDR3 is 13 residues. V lost 0 bases and J lost 11, with 13 bases in between. The CDR3 coding sequence is TGTGCCAGTAGTATAGATCGTGAGGGCTTGGCTTTCTTT. Residues: CASSIDREGLAFF. Complete variable domain (other parts from reference TRBV19 and TRBJ1-1): DGGITQSPKYLFRKEGQNVTLSCEQNLNHDAMYWYRQDPGQGLRLIYYSQIVNDFQKGDIAEGYSVSREKKESFPLTVTSAQKNPTAFYLCASSIDREGLAFFGQGTRLTVV.

The V and J genes are TRBV6-1 and TRBJ2-3; D unclear. Trimming took 7 bases from V and 3 from J, leaving 14 bases between them. Looked up from germline, CDR1 is MNHNS and CDR2 is SASEGT. The CDR3 runs 14 residues. The CDR3 is CASKEIMGTDTQYF. The CDR3 region has the DNA TGTGCCAGCAAAGAAATCATGGGGACAGATACGCAGTATTTT.

This chain uses TRBV6-5 with TRBJ2-1; 15 positions agree with TRBD2. Germline V lookup: CDR1 MNHEY, CDR2 SVGAGI. Losses at the gene ends were 4 bases for V and 4 bases for J; bases not matched to a gene: 11. The CDR3 is 19 residues long. The CDR3 here is CASSSSRTSGRAVYNEQFF. DNA for the CDR3: TGTGCCAGCAGTTCCTCTAGGACTAGCGGGAGGGCCGTTTACAATGAGCAGTTCTTC.

This chain connects TRBV12-3 or TRBV12-4 to TRBJ2-5; D remains unclear. This CDR3 has 14 residues. V lost 6 bases, J lost 7 bases, and 18 bases lay in between. For the CDR3, the DNA is TGTGCCAGCAGCAACTCCCCCCCTCTGGGGACCCAGTACTTC. This sequence encodes CASSNSPPLGTQYF.

This clonotype showed up just a few times. This chain connects TRBV30 to TRBJ1-2; D ambiguous. Germline CDR1 reads GTSNPN; CDR2 reads SVGIG (reference sequence). The CDR3 is made up of 12 amino acids. Trimming pared 1 base from V and 3 bases from J, leaving 6 bases between. The CDR3 bases are TGTGCCTGGAGTGAGGCAGACTATGGCTACACCTTC. It translates to CAWSEADYGYTF. The full variable domain, completed using reference TRBV30 and TRBJ1-2, is SQTIHQWPATLVQPVGSPLSLECTVEGTSNPNLYWYRQAAGRGLQLLFYSVGIGQISSEVPQNLSASRPQDRQFILSSKKLLLSDSGFYLCAWSEADYGYTFGSGTRLTVV.

The chain is built from TRBV15 and TRBJ1-1, with D perhaps TRBD1 (6 bases). Trimming removed 6 bases at V and 0 bases at J, with 8 bases between. The CDR3 contains 13 residues. Looked up from germline, CDR1 is LNHNV and CDR2 is YYDKDF (reference sequence). CDR3 DNA: TGTGCCACCAGTAGGACAGTGAACACTGAAGCTTTCTTT. It specifies CATSRTVNTEAFF.

The gene calls are TRBV28 and TRBJ1-2; possible D gene TRBD1, 5 bases. The CDR3 is 12 amino acids. V lost 6 bases and J 2 bases, leaving 7 bases between the germline ends. Germline loops: CDR1 MDHEN, CDR2 SYDVKM. The CDR3 DNA sequence: TGTGCCAGCAGGGGACTGAACTATGGCTACACCTTC. Protein product: CASRGLNYGYTF.

The J gene is TRBJ2-5, the V gene TRBV20-1; D is perhaps TRBD1 (6 bases). CDR1 DFQATT and CDR2 SNEGSKA come from the germline V gene (reference sequence). The CDR3 has 13 residues. V was cut by 7 bases and J by 5 bases, with 17 bases left in between. In DNA, the CDR3 is TGCAGTGTCAGGCCACAGGGTTCCGAGACCCAGTACTTC. Its protein product is CSVRPQGSETQYF.

V and J are TRBV7-2 and TRBJ1-2, with 9 bases identical to TRBD1. Germline V gives CDR1 SGHTA, CDR2 FQGNSA. CDR3 length equals 16 residues. V shed 4 bases and J 4 bases; nucleotides not matched to a gene: 10. The CDR3 sequence is CASSSSGTGRIYGYTF. The CDR3 nucleotides read TGTGCCAGCAGCTCCTCCGGGACAGGGAGAATCTATGGCTACACCTTC.

V and J are TRBV6-2 or TRBV6-3 and TRBJ1-1; D call uncertain. Trimming removed 5 bases at V and 1 base at J, with 8 bases between. Germline V gene data show CDR1 as MNHEY and CDR2 as SVGEGT. CDR3 size: 13 residues. CDR3 sequence reads: CASSIRTNTEAFF. CDR3 DNA sequence: TGTGCCAGCAGTATACGCACGAACACTGAAGCTTTCTTT.

In its sample, this clonotype was seen a few times. The chain couples TRBV20-1 to TRBJ1-5; the match to TRBD1 covers 10 bases. The CDR3 has 17 amino acids. V trimming: 4 bases; J trimming: 0 bases; junction bases outside the gene matches: 9. Germline lookup yields CDR1 DFQATT and CDR2 SNEGSKA (reference sequence). The CDR3, as DNA: TGCAGTGCTATCGACAGGGGGCAGGGATATAGCAATCAGCCCCAGCATTTT. It encodes CSAIDRGQGYSNQPQHF.

This rearrangement joins TRBV27 to TRBJ1-5; D ambiguous. Germline CDR1 and CDR2: MNHEY and SMNVEV (reference sequence). The germline V and J ends were trimmed by 3 bases and 4 bases, with 7 bases remaining between them. The CDR3 is made up of 13 amino acids. The CDR3 coding sequence is TGTGCCAGCAGTTTTTCGTGGAATCAGCCCCAGCATTTT. Protein: CASSFSWNQPQHF.

The chain joins TRBV6-1 to TRBJ1-2; D remains unclear. CDR1 and CDR2 (germline): MNHNS, SASEGT. The CDR3 is made up of 15 amino acids. Trimming cost V 10 bases and J 2 bases, with 20 bases left between them. Here the CDR3 reads CATEGSRQSNYGYTF. The CDR3 bases are TGTGCCACTGAGGGCTCTCGGCAGTCGAACTATGGCTACACCTTC.